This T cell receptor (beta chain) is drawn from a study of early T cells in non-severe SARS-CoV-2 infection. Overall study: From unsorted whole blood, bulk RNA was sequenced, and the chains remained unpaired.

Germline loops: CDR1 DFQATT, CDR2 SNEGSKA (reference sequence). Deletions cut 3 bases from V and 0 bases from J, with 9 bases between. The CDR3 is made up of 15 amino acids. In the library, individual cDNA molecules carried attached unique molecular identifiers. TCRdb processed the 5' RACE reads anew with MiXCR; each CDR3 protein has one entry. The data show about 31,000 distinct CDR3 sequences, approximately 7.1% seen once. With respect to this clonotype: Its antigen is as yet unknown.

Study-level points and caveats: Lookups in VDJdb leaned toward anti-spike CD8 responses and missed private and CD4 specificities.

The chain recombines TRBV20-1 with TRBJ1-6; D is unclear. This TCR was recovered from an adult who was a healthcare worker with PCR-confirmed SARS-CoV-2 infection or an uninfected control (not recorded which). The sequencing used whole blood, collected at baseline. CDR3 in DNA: TGCAGTGCTAGTATGGAGAGCTCCTATAATTCACCCCTCCACTTT. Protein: CSASMESSYNSPLHF.